This TCR beta chain was captured in a study of response to subunit inactivated influenza vaccine. General study results and limits: With each seasonal influenza vaccination, the authors suggested, few new T cells are recruited.

The CDR3 covers 14 residues. The germline V gene has CDR1 LGHNA and CDR2 YSLEER. V was clipped by 1 base and J by 8 bases; unmatched bases: 7. TCRdb reanalysed the RT-PCR reads using MiXCR and keeps one entry per CDR3 protein. This sample has 560,000 or so distinct CDR3 sequences, with less than 8% found just once. This clonotype has a count of ten or more. Antigen: not known. This clonotype was obtained from a man aged 45 to 75 who received an inactivated influenza vaccine. The sequences come from PBMCs from blood, collected roughly 24 months after vaccination. This chain links TRBV4-3 with TRBJ1-2; 7 bases are a match to TRBD1. The CDR3 coding sequence is TGCGCCAGCAGCCAAGTGCTAGGGGGCAGGGGCTACACCTTC. Protein sequence: CASSQVLGGRGYTF.